This paragraph reports one T cell receptor beta chain. What it binds is not known. Both CD45RO+ cells and CCR7-negative CD45RA+ TemRA cells were combined to make up CD8 memory. J lost 4 bases, V lost 8 bases, and 3 bases had no gene match. The CDR3 covers 13 residues. Germline V gene lookup returns CDR1 SGHVS and CDR2 FQNEAQ. The sample originates from a study of shared clonotypes between healthy human individuals. Generated by immunoSEQ multiplex PCR, the TCRdb table keeps only in-frame clones and is missing some. The data contain 600,000 to 750,000 clones, 90% of them singletons. Study-level results: Sorted-subset sequencing, rarefaction showed, was incomplete despite large depth.

This rearrangement joins TRBV7-8 to TRBJ2-3, with 10 bases matching TRBD2. The sequenced sample consisted of memory CD8+ T cells from PBMCs. The sample's subset: CD45RO+ cells pooled with CCR7-negative TemRA cells. This sequence originates from a man in his late teens or twenties in good health. Some clones in this sample may be carry-over from other donors' samples. In DNA, the CDR3 is TGTGCCAGCTCTAGCGGGAGCGCAGATACGCAGTATTTT. It encodes CASSSGSADTQYF.